One and the same sample provided the 7 T cell receptor beta chains below, sequenced in a study of blood T cell repertoires in COVID-19. Assay: immunoSEQ multiplex PCR; the TCRdb copy retains only in-frame clones and omits some. The sample comprises 200,000 or so clones, 65% to 85% of which are singletons, and 2% to 2.5% rests with the top ten. The sample taken for sequencing was peripheral blood. These receptors came from a woman aged 60 to 75 with acute or convalescent COVID-19.

This clone has only one observation. This chain connects TRBV6-5 to TRBJ2-2; D call uncertain. The CDR3 spans 13 residues. Per germline, CDR1 MNHEY and CDR2 SVGAGI. V lost 5 bases and J 0 bases, leaving 4 bases between the germline ends. CDR3 loop: CASSPTNTGELFF. The CDR3 bases are TGTGCCAGCAGTCCTACGAACACCGGGGAGCTGTTTTTT.

The chain carries TRBV27 and TRBJ2-7, with D perhaps matching TRBD1 (5 bases). The CDR3 runs 12 residues. The V end was cut by 6 bases, the J end by 6 bases, with 12 bases between. CDR1 MNHEY and CDR2 SMNVEV come from the germline V gene (reference sequence). The CDR3, as DNA: TGTGCCAGCAGAGGACAAGGGCGCGAGCAGTACTTC. This codes for CASRGQGREQYF.

The gene calls are TRBV2 and TRBJ1-2; 9 bases fit TRBD1. V shed 6 bases, J shed 1 base, and the junction held 12 bases outside the gene matches. Germline V lookup: CDR1 SNHLY, CDR2 FYNNEI. This CDR3 is 17 amino acids long. The CDR3, as DNA: TGTGCCAGCAGCGGGGAATATGGACAGGGGTTTAACTATGGCTACACCTTC. It is translated as CASSGEYGQGFNYGYTF. The full variable domain, rest sourced from reference TRBV2 and TRBJ1-2, is EPEVTQTPSHQVTQMGQEVILRCVPISNHLYFYWYRQILGQKVEFLVSFYNNEISEKSEIFDDQFSVERPDGSNFTLKIRSTKLEDSAMYFCASSGEYGQGFNYGYTFGSGTRLTVV.

As regards this clone: Mismatch with germline at one junction end may stem from a read error. CDR3 amino acids: CASSLGETGVYGYTF. The CDR3 region has the DNA TGTGCTAGCAGCTTAGGGGAAACAGGGGTCTATGGCTACACCTTC. This chain links TRBV7-7 with TRBJ1-2; the match to TRBD1 covers 7 bases. Germline loops: CDR1 SSHAT, CDR2 FNYEAQ (reference sequence). The CDR3 totals 15 residues.

The chain uses TRBV6-2 or TRBV6-3 and TRBJ1-2, with 8 bases that match TRBD1. Unmatched junction bases numbered 7, after V lost 2 bases and J lost 5 bases. CDR3 length: 15 residues. Germline assignment: CDR1 MNHEY and CDR2 SVGEGT. CDR3 in DNA: TGTGCCAGCAGTTACGACAGGGGCGTTGTGTATGGCTACACCTTC. As protein: CASSYDRGVVYGYTF.

V gene TRBV25-1 combines with J gene TRBJ2-1, with a weak D call TRBD2 (6 bases). The length of the CDR3 is 13 residues. Germline CDR1 is MGHDK and CDR2 is SYGVNS. Between the trimmed V and J ends, which lost 5 bases and 9 bases, there was a span of 14 bases. This CDR3 is CASSFPGTSEQFF. CDR3 coding DNA: TGTGCCAGCAGTTTCCCAGGGACTTCTGAGCAGTTCTTC.

The chain couples TRBV2 to TRBJ1-3; perhaps TRBD1 as D (5 bases). From germline, CDR1 is SNHLY and CDR2 FYNNEI. Trimming left V 2 bases short and J 0 bases short, with 20 bases between. The CDR3 is 19 residues long. CDR3 DNA sequence: TGTGCCAGCAGTGAAAACAGGAACCCCATACTTCTCTCTGGAAACACCATATATTTT. Residues: CASSENRNPILLSGNTIYF. Variable domain in full (rest from reference TRBV2 and TRBJ1-3): EPEVTQTPSHQVTQMGQEVILRCVPISNHLYFYWYRQILGQKVEFLVSFYNNEISEKSEIFDDQFSVERPDGSNFTLKIRSTKLEDSAMYFCASSENRNPILLSGNTIYFGEGSWLTVV.